These 13 T cell receptor beta chains share one sample of origin, sequenced in a study of cytomegalovirus exposure and HLA in healthy donors. Vbeta (60) and Jbeta (13) primers were used in the PCR. The method was immunoSEQ multiplex PCR; TCRdb's version includes in-frame clones alone and lacks a portion of them. The table has some 130,000 clones, about 82% seen once. The sequencing sample was made of PBMCs. These receptors all come from a man aged 25 to 40 in good health.

This chain joins TRBV5-6 and TRBJ2-7, with a possible D match to TRBD2 (6 bases). V was cut by 6 bases and J by 2 bases, with 15 bases left in between. CDR1 is SGHDT and CDR2 is YYEEEE in the germline V gene. The CDR3 spans 14 residues. Here the CDR3 DNA reads TGTGCCAGCAACTTAGCGGAATCGCCCTACGAGCAGTACTTC. Its protein is CASNLAESPYEQYF.

J is TRBJ2-5 and V is TRBV28, with TRBD2 as a possible D gene (6 bases). Germline V gene lookup returns CDR1 MDHEN and CDR2 SYDVKM. The CDR3 has 14 amino acids. V was cut by 3 bases and J by 5 bases, with 13 bases left in between. CDR3 amino acids: CASSLGEAVETQYF. As DNA, the CDR3 is TGTGCCAGCAGTTTGGGGGAGGCGGTGGAGACCCAGTACTTC. The full variable domain, rest sourced from reference TRBV28 and TRBJ2-5, is DVKVTQSSRYLVKRTGEKVFLECVQDMDHENMFWYRQDPGLGLRLIYFSYDVKMKEKGDIPEGYSVSREKKERFSLILESASTNQTSMYLCASSLGEAVETQYFGPGTRLLVL.

The chain uses TRBV5-5 and TRBJ1-5, with TRBD1 matching 12 bases. The CDR3 sequence is 17 residues long. The germline CDR1 and CDR2 sequences are SGHKS and YYEKEE (reference sequence). The ends lost 4 bases at V and 5 bases at J; junction bases unmatched: 10. DNA for the CDR3: TGTGCCAGCAGCCCTGGGACAGGGGGCGTTGTAGATCAGCCCCAGCATTTT. Amino acids: CASSPGTGGVVDQPQHF.

The chain links TRBV28 to TRBJ2-7; 7 bases align to TRBD1. The CDR3 is made up of 15 amino acids. Trimming removed 6 bases from V and 5 bases from J; junction bases left unmatched: 13. Per germline, CDR1 MDHEN and CDR2 SYDVKM. Here the CDR3 DNA reads TGTGCCAGCAGCCCACCCGGGCAGGGGGTAGACGAGCAGTACTTC. This sequence encodes CASSPPGQGVDEQYF.

The chain couples TRBV4-3 to TRBJ2-7, with TRBD1 matching 8 bases. The trim removed 4 bases at V and 3 bases at J, leaving 5 bases unmatched. CDR1 LGHNA and CDR2 YSLEER come from the germline V gene. The CDR3 has 14 residues. In DNA form, the CDR3 reads TGCGCCAGCAGCCTAGGACAGGGAGGCTACGAGCAGTACTTC. Translating it yields CASSLGQGGYEQYF.

V gene TRBV19 combines with J gene TRBJ1-5; no firm D call. Germline values: CDR1 LNHDA, CDR2 SQIVND (reference sequence). V was trimmed by 2 bases and J by 4 bases, leaving 6 bases between them. CDR3 length equals 13 residues. This CDR3 reads CASSISGNQPQHF. CDR3 bases: TGTGCCAGTAGTATAAGCGGGAATCAGCCCCAGCATTTT. The full variable domain, its missing parts supplied by reference TRBV19 and TRBJ1-5, is DGGITQSPKYLFRKEGQNVTLSCEQNLNHDAMYWYRQDPGQGLRLIYYSQIVNDFQKGDIAEGYSVSREKKESFPLTVTSAQKNPTAFYLCASSISGNQPQHFGDGTRLSIL.

The gene calls are TRBV15 and TRBJ2-1, with 8 bases fitting TRBD2. Trimming took 0 bases from V and 13 from J; bases not matched to a gene: 11. Per germline, CDR1 LNHNV and CDR2 YYDKDF (reference sequence). The CDR3 extends over 15 amino acids. This CDR3 is CATSRDRSREVGQFF. CDR3 in DNA: TGTGCCACCAGCAGAGATCGTTCGCGGGAGGTGGGCCAGTTCTTC.

The genes are TRBV4-1 and TRBJ1-2, with TRBD1 identical over 10 bases. V shed 5 bases, J shed 7 bases, and the junction held 10 bases outside the gene matches. From germline, CDR1 is MGHRA and CDR2 YSYEKL. There are 15 residues in the CDR3. The CDR3 DNA reads as TGCGCCAGCAGCGCATCCGGGACAGGGGTCGGTGGCTACACCTTC. Translation: CASSASGTGVGGYTF.

V usage is TRBV9 and J usage is TRBJ2-1; perhaps TRBD1 as D (5 bases). The germline gives CDR1 SGDLS, CDR2 YYNGEE. The ends were cut back, 4 bases at V and 2 bases at J, with 19 bases in the middle. CDR3 length: 17 amino acids. The CDR3 DNA reads as TGTGCCAGCAGCCCTCCCCTAGACCAGGGAACCTACAATGAGCAGTTCTTC. It encodes CASSPPLDQGTYNEQFF.

This chain links TRBV5-1 with TRBJ2-2, with TRBD2 matching over 10 bases. In germline, CDR1 is SGHRS, CDR2 YFSETQ. This CDR3 is 15 amino acids long. The trim removed 7 bases at V and 0 bases at J, leaving 3 bases unmatched. In DNA form, the CDR3 reads TGCGCCAGCCATACTAGCGGGACGAACACCGGGGAGCTGTTTTTT. It yields the protein CASHTSGTNTGELFF.

The chain couples TRBV7-2 to TRBJ2-5, with 8 bases that match TRBD1. The closer fit of TRBJ2-7 to the DNA end suggests the J call may be wrong. This CDR3 region has 15 residues. Germline V gene lookup returns CDR1 SGHTA and CDR2 FQGNSA. As DNA, the CDR3 is TGTGCCAGCAGCTCATGGGACAGGAACCCTTACGAGCAGTACTTC. Protein: CASSSWDRNPYEQYF.

This chain connects TRBV5-4 to TRBJ2-6; D possibly corresponds to TRBD2 (6 bases). Trimming removed 0 bases at V and 2 bases at J, with 15 bases between. This CDR3 has 18 amino acids. Per the germline V gene, CDR1 is SGHNT and CDR2 is YYREEE (reference sequence). CDR3 nucleotides: TGTGCCAGCAGCTTGGGGGCGGGACTCTTGGCTGGGGCCAACGTCCTGACTTTC. Protein sequence: CASSLGAGLLAGANVLTF.

This clone has more than one count but fewer than ten. The chain couples TRBV30 to TRBJ2-7; D might be TRBD2 (5 bases). Germline CDR1 and CDR2: GTSNPN and SVGIG (reference sequence). CDR3 length: 12 residues. V gave up 0 bases and J gave up 4 bases, with 7 bases separating them. CDR3 nucleotide sequence: TGTGCCTGGAGTGTATCGGGGTACGAGCAGTACTTC. Amino acids: CAWSVSGYEQYF.